This TCR beta chain was recovered during a study of cytomegalovirus exposure and HLA in healthy donors. Germline CDR1 is MNHEY and CDR2 is SVGAGI. CDR3 length: 15 amino acids. PCR was performed using 60 Vbeta and 13 Jbeta primers. The repertoire was sequenced with immunoSEQ multiplex PCR; TCRdb's copy has only in-frame clones and lacks some. The table has around 100,000 clones, around 74% seen once. V gene TRBV6-5 combines with J gene TRBJ2-5; D unclear. Near its end, the DNA agrees better with TRBJ2-7, so the J call may be wrong. The receptor's source is a man between 25 and 39 years old in good health and CMV-seropositive. The sequenced sample consisted of PBMCs. CDR3: CASSYQPQATYEQYF. The CDR3 region has the DNA TGTGCCAGCAGTTACCAGCCTCAGGCGACCTACGAGCAGTACTTC.